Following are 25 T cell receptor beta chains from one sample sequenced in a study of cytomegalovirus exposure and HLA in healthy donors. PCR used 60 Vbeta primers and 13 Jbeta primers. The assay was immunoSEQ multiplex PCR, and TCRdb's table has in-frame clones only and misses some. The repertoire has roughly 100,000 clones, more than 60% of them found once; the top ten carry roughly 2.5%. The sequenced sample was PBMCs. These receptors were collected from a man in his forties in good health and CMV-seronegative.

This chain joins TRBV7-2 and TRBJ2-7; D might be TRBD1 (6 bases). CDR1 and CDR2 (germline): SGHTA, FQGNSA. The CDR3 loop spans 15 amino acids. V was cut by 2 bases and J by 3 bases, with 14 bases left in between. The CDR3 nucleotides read TGTGCCAGCAGCTTACAGGGGCACACGCTCTACGAGCAGTACTTC. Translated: CASSLQGHTLYEQYF.

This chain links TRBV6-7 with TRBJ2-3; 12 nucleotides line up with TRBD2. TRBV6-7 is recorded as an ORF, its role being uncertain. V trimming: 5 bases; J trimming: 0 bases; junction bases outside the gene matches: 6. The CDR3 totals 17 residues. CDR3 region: CASSLGTSGLSTDTQYF. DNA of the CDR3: TGTGCCAGCAGTCTGGGGACTAGCGGGTTGAGCACAGATACGCAGTATTTT.

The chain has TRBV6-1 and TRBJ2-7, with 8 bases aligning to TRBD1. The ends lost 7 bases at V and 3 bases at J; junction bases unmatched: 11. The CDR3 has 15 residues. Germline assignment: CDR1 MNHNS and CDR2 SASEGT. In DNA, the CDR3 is TGTGCCAGCACCCGACAGGGGTCGACTGACTACGAGCAGTACTTC. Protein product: CASTRQGSTDYEQYF.

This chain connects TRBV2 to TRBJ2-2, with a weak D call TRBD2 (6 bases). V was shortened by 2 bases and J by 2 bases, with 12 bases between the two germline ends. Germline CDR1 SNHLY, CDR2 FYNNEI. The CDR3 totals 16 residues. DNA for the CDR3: TGTGCCAGCAGTGAAACGGCGGGGCTAAACACCGGGGAGCTGTTTTTT. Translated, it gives CASSETAGLNTGELFF.

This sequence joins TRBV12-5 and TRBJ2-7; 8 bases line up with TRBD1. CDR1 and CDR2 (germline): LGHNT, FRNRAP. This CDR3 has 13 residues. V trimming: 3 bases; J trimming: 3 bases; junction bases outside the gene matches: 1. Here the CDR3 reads CASGFGQGYEQYF. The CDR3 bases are TGTGCTAGTGGTTTCGGACAGGGCTACGAGCAGTACTTC.

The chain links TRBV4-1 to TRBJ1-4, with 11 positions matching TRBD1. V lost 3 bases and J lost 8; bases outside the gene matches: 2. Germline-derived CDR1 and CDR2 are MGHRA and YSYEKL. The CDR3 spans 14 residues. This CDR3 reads CASSQGQGGEKLFF. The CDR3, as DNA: TGCGCCAGCAGCCAGGGACAGGGGGGGGAAAAACTGTTTTTT.

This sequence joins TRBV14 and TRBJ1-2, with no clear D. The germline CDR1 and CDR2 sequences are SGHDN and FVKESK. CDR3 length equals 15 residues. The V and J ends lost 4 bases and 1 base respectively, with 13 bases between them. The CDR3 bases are TGTGCCAGCAGCCCATCAGGCCTCTTTAACTATGGCTACACCTTC. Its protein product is CASSPSGLFNYGYTF.

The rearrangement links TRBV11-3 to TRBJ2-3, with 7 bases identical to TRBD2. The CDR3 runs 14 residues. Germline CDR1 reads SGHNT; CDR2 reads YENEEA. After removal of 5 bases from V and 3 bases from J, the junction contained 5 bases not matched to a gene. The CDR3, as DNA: TGTGCCAGCAGCCCCATGCGGGGGACAGATACGCAGTATTTT. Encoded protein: CASSPMRGTDTQYF. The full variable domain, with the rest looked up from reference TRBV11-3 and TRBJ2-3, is EAGVVQSPRYKIIEKKQPVAFWCNPISGHNTLYWYLQNLGQGPELLIRYENEEAVDDSQLPKDRFSAERLKGVDSTLKIQPAELGDSAVYLCASSPMRGTDTQYFGPGTRLTVL.

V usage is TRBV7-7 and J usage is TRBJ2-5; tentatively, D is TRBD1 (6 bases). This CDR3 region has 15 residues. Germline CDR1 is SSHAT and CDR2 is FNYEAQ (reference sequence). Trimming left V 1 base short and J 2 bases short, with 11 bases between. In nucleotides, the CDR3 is TGTGCCAGCAGCTTAGGTCTTACAGGGCAAGAGACCCAGTACTTC. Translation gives CASSLGLTGQETQYF.

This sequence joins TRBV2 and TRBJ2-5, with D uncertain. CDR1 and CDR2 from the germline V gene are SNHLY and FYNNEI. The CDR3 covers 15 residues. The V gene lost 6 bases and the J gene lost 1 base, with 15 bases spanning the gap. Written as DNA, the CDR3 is TGTGCCAGCAGGGCTCGGGTAGCCGCCCAAGAGACCCAGTACTTC. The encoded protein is CASRARVAAQETQYF.

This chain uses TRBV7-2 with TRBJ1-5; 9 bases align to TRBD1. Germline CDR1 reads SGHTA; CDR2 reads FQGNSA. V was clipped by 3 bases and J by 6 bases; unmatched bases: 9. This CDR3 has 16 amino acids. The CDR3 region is CASSFQGQGMTQPQHF. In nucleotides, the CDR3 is TGTGCCAGCAGCTTCCAAGGACAGGGGATGACTCAGCCCCAGCATTTT.

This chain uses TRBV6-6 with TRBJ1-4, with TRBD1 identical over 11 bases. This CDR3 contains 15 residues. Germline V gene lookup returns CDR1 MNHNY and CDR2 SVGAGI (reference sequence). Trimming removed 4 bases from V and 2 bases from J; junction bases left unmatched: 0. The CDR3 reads CASSWTGGTNEKLFF. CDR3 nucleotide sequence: TGTGCCAGCAGTTGGACAGGGGGCACTAATGAAAAACTGTTTTTT.

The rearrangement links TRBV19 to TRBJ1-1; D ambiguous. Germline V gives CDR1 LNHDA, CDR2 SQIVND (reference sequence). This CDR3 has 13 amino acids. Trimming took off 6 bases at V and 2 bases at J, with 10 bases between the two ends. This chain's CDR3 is CASSQYSNTEAFF. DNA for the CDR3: TGTGCCAGTAGCCAATATAGCAACACTGAAGCTTTCTTT.

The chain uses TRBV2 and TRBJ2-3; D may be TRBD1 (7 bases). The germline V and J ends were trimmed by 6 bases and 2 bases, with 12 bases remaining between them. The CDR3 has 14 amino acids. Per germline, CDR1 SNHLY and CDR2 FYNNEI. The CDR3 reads CASRTGRSTDTQYF. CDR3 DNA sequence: TGTGCCAGCAGGACAGGGAGGTCCACAGATACGCAGTATTTT. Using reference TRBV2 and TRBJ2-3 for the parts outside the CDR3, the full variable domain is EPEVTQTPSHQVTQMGQEVILRCVPISNHLYFYWYRQILGQKVEFLVSFYNNEISEKSEIFDDQFSVERPDGSNFTLKIRSTKLEDSAMYFCASRTGRSTDTQYFGPGTRLTVL.

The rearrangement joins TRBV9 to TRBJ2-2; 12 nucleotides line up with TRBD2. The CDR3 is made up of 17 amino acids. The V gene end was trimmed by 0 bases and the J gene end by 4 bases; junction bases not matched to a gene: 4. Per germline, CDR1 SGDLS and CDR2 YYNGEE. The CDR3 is CASSVGLAGASTGELFF. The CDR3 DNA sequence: TGTGCCAGCAGCGTAGGACTAGCGGGGGCCTCCACCGGGGAGCTGTTTTTT.

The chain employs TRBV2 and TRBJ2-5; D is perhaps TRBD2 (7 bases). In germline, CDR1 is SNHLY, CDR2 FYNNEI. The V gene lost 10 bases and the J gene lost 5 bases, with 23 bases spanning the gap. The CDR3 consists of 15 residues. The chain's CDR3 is CANSPGGGGEETQYF. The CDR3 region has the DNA TGTGCCAACAGCCCGGGTGGAGGGGGGGAGGAGACCCAGTACTTC.

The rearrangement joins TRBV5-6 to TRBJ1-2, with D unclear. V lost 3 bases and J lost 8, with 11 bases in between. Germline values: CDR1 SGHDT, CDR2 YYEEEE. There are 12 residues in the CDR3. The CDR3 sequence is CASSSRVGGYTF. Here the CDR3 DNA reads TGTGCCAGCAGCTCGAGGGTCGGCGGCTACACCTTC.

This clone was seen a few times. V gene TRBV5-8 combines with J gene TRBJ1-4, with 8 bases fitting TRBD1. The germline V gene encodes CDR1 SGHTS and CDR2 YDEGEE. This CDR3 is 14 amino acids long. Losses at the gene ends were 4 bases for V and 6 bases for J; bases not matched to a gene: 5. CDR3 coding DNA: TGTGCCAGCAGCCCAGGACAGGGCTATGAAAAACTGTTTTTT. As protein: CASSPGQGYEKLFF.

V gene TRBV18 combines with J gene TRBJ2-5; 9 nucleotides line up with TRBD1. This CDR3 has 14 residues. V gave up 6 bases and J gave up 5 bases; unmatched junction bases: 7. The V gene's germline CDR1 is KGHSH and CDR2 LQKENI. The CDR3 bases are TGTGCCAGCTCGCCAGGGACAGGGAGGGAGACCCAGTACTTC. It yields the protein CASSPGTGRETQYF.

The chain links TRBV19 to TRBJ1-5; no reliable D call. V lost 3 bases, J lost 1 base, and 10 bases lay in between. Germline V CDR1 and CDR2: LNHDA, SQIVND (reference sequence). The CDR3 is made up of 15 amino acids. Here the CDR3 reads CASSMTTLSNQPQHF. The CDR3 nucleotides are TGTGCCAGTAGTATGACAACCCTGAGCAATCAGCCCCAGCATTTT.

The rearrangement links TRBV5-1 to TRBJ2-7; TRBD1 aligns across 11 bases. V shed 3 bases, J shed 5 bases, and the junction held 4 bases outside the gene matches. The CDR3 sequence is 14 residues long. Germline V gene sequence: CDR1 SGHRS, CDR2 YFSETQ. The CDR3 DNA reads TGCGCCAGCAGCTCTGGACAGGGGGCCGACGAGCAGTACTTC. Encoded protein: CASSSGQGADEQYF.

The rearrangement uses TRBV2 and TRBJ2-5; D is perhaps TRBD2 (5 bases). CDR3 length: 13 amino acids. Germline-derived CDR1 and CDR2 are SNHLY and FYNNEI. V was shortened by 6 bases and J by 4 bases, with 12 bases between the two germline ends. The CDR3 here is CASRRAERETQYF. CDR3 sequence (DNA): TGTGCCAGCAGGAGGGCAGAGCGAGAGACCCAGTACTTC. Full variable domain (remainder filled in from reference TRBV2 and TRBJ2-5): EPEVTQTPSHQVTQMGQEVILRCVPISNHLYFYWYRQILGQKVEFLVSFYNNEISEKSEIFDDQFSVERPDGSNFTLKIRSTKLEDSAMYFCASRRAERETQYFGPGTRLLVL.

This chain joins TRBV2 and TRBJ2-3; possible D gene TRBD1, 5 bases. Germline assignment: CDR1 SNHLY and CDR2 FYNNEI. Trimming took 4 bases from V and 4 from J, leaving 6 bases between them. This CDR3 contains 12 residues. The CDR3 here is CASSGGPDTQYF. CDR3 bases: TGTGCCAGCAGTGGGGGCCCAGATACGCAGTATTTT.

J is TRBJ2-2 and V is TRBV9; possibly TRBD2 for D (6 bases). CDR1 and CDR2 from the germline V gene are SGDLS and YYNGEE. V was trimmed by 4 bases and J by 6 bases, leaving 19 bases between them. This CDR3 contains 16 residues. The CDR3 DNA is TGTGCCAGCAGCCCCATGACTAGTTTCTCTCCCGGGGAGCTGTTTTTT. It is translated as CASSPMTSFSPGELFF. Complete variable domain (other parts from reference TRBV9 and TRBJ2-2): DSGVTQTPKHLITATGQRVTLRCSPRSGDLSVYWYQQSLDQGLQFLIQYYNGEERAKGNILERFSAQQFPDLHSELNLSSLELGDSALYFCASSPMTSFSPGELFFGEGSRLTVL.

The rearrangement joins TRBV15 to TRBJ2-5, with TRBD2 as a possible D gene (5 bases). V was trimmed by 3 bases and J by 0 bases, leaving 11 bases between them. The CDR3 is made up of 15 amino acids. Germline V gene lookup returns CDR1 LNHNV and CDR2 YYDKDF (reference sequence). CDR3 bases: TGTGCCACCAGCAGGGCCGGAGGACACCAAGAGACCCAGTACTTC. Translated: CATSRAGGHQETQYF.